A selection of T cell receptor beta chains follows, all from one sample in a study of cytomegalovirus exposure and HLA in healthy donors. Produced via immunoSEQ multiplex PCR; TCRdb's table is partial and in-frame only. The data contain around 71,000 clones, about 94% of them singletons. The sample comprised PBMCs. The receptors stem from a man aged 18 to 30 in good health and CMV-seropositive. Each CDR3 is given with its conserved first and last residue. Fields, in order: D gene, clone size, CDR3 length, J gene, V gene, CDR3 DNA, CDR3 protein. D genes are given only for firm matches. Some rows mark clone size as missing; the rest say once, few, many or name a class of expanded clone.

d_call: TRBD2; clone_size: once; cdr3_length: 13; j_call: TRBJ2-4; v_call: TRBV2; cdr3_nt: TGTGCCAGCCTTGGGGCGGGAGGCAACATTCAGTACTTC; cdr3_aa: CASLGAGGNIQYF
d_call: NA; clone_size: NA; cdr3_length: 14; j_call: TRBJ2-3; v_call: TRBV2; cdr3_nt: TGTGCCAGCAGCCTCCTGGGGGCCCCAGATACGCAGTATTTT; cdr3_aa: CASSLLGAPDTQYF
d_call: NA; clone_size: NA; cdr3_length: 16; j_call: TRBJ1-3; v_call: TRBV15; cdr3_nt: TGTGCCACCAGCAGAGATCTCTTGGGGCCAGGAAACACCATATATTTT; cdr3_aa: CATSRDLLGPGNTIYF
d_call: NA; clone_size: NA; cdr3_length: 11; j_call: TRBJ1-1; v_call: TRBV6-1; cdr3_nt: TGTGCCAGCAGTTCTCACACTGAAGCTTTCTTT; cdr3_aa: CASSSHTEAFF
d_call: TRBD1; clone_size: NA; cdr3_length: 14; j_call: TRBJ2-7; v_call: TRBV19; cdr3_nt: TGTGCCAGTAGTATATCCAGGGGGCCATACGAGCAGTACTTC; cdr3_aa: CASSISRGPYEQYF
d_call: TRBD2; clone_size: NA; cdr3_length: 16; j_call: TRBJ2-3; v_call: TRBV10-1; cdr3_nt: TGCGCCAGCAGTGAGTCGGGCGGGAGTGGCACAGATACGCAGTATTTT; cdr3_aa: CASSESGGSGTDTQYF
d_call: NA; clone_size: NA; cdr3_length: 14; j_call: TRBJ1-1; v_call: TRBV5-1; cdr3_nt: TGCGCCAGCAGCTTGAAGGGGATGAACACTGAAGCTTTCTTT; cdr3_aa: CASSLKGMNTEAFF
d_call: NA; clone_size: NA; cdr3_length: 13; j_call: TRBJ1-5; v_call: TRBV28; cdr3_nt: TGTGCCAGCGCACAGGGTTTCTATCAGCCCCAGCATTTT; cdr3_aa: CASAQGFYQPQHF
d_call: NA; clone_size: once; cdr3_length: 16; j_call: TRBJ2-5; v_call: TRBV11-2; cdr3_nt: TGTGCCAGCAGCTTAGTCCCCCAGGGACCTCGCGGGGCCCAGTACTTC; cdr3_aa: CASSLVPQGPRGAQYF
d_call: NA; clone_size: NA; cdr3_length: 13; j_call: TRBJ1-2; v_call: TRBV6-1; cdr3_nt: TGTGCCAGCTTGCGGGGCAGGGGAGGGGGCTACACCTTC; cdr3_aa: CASLRGRGGGYTF
d_call: TRBD1; clone_size: NA; cdr3_length: 12; j_call: TRBJ2-7; v_call: TRBV18; cdr3_nt: TGTGCCAGCTCCCCAGGGGGCAACGAGCAGTACTTC; cdr3_aa: CASSPGGNEQYF
d_call: TRBD2; clone_size: few; cdr3_length: 15; j_call: TRBJ2-2; v_call: TRBV27; cdr3_nt: TGTGCCAGCAGTTTGGGGGGAGGGCCTCCCGGGGAGCTGTTTTTT; cdr3_aa: CASSLGGGPPGELFF
d_call: NA; clone_size: NA; cdr3_length: 14; j_call: TRBJ1-1; v_call: TRBV10-3; cdr3_nt: TGTGCCATCAGGAATCAGACGGGGGGCACTGAAGCTTTCTTT; cdr3_aa: CAIRNQTGGTEAFF
d_call: TRBD2; clone_size: once; cdr3_length: 17; j_call: TRBJ2-4; v_call: TRBV5-6; cdr3_nt: TGTGCCAGCAGCTTGAGGACTAGCGGGGGGGCCGAAAACATTCAGTACTTC; cdr3_aa: CASSLRTSGGAENIQYF
d_call: TRBD2; clone_size: NA; cdr3_length: 15; j_call: TRBJ2-5; v_call: TRBV18; cdr3_nt: TGTGCCAGCTCATCGACTAGCGGGTCACAAGAGACCCAGTACTTC; cdr3_aa: CASSSTSGSQETQYF
d_call: NA; clone_size: once; cdr3_length: 16; j_call: TRBJ2-3; v_call: TRBV5-1; cdr3_nt: TGCGCCAGCAGCCCTCTAGGGGCCCCCCAGGCGGATACGCAGTATTTT; cdr3_aa: CASSPLGAPQADTQYF
d_call: TRBD1; clone_size: NA; cdr3_length: 15; j_call: TRBJ2-3; v_call: TRBV6-4; cdr3_nt: TGTGCCAGCAGTGAGGGGGGACAGGGAGGAGATACGCAGTATTTT; cdr3_aa: CASSEGGQGGDTQYF
d_call: TRBD1; clone_size: NA; cdr3_length: 18; j_call: TRBJ1-2; v_call: TRBV11-1; cdr3_nt: TGTGCCAGCAGCCCACCATCCCCGGACAGGGGGATCTACTATGGCTACACCTTC; cdr3_aa: CASSPPSPDRGIYYGYTF
d_call: TRBD2; clone_size: NA; cdr3_length: 15; j_call: TRBJ2-7; v_call: TRBV16; cdr3_nt: TGTGCCAGCAGCCGACCCGGGACTAGCGAGCACGAGCAGTACTTC; cdr3_aa: CASSRPGTSEHEQYF
d_call: TRBD2; clone_size: NA; cdr3_length: 17; j_call: TRBJ2-1; v_call: TRBV15; cdr3_nt: TGTGCCACCAGCAGAGCCCGGGGACTAGCGGGGGGCAATGAGCAGTTCTTC; cdr3_aa: CATSRARGLAGGNEQFF
d_call: TRBD1; clone_size: NA; cdr3_length: 16; j_call: TRBJ2-3; v_call: TRBV29-1; cdr3_nt: TGCAGCGTTGCCTCAGGGGGCAGAGGGAGCACAGATACGCAGTATTTT; cdr3_aa: CSVASGGRGSTDTQYF
d_call: TRBD1; clone_size: NA; cdr3_length: 19; j_call: TRBJ1-4; v_call: TRBV7-9; cdr3_nt: TGTGCCAGCAGCTCATCTTCCGGGACAGGGTTTGTAACTAATGAAAAACTGTTTTTT; cdr3_aa: CASSSSSGTGFVTNEKLFF
d_call: TRBD2; clone_size: NA; cdr3_length: 16; j_call: TRBJ2-5; v_call: TRBV10-3; cdr3_nt: TGTGCCATCAGTGAGTCGGTAGCGGGGCCCCAAGAGACCCAGTACTTC; cdr3_aa: CAISESVAGPQETQYF
d_call: TRBD2; clone_size: NA; cdr3_length: 17; j_call: TRBJ2-7; v_call: TRBV4-2; cdr3_nt: TGTGCCAGCAGCCAAGCCGAACTAGCGGGAGGCCCCTACGAGCAGTACTTC; cdr3_aa: CASSQAELAGGPYEQYF
d_call: TRBD2; clone_size: NA; cdr3_length: 17; j_call: TRBJ2-1; v_call: TRBV28; cdr3_nt: TGTGCCAGCAGTTTACCGACCGGCGGGAGGGCCTACAATGAGCAGTTCTTC; cdr3_aa: CASSLPTGGRAYNEQFF
d_call: NA; clone_size: NA; cdr3_length: 13; j_call: TRBJ2-3; v_call: TRBV10-3; cdr3_nt: TGTGCCATCATGAACAATCCCACGGATACGCAGTATTTT; cdr3_aa: CAIMNNPTDTQYF
d_call: TRBD2; clone_size: NA; cdr3_length: 15; j_call: TRBJ2-3; v_call: TRBV2; cdr3_nt: TGTGCCAGCGGGGGACTAGCGGGAGCAAGAGATACGCAGTATTTT; cdr3_aa: CASGGLAGARDTQYF
d_call: NA; clone_size: NA; cdr3_length: 15; j_call: TRBJ2-7; v_call: TRBV19; cdr3_nt: TGTGCCAGTAGTCTCGCGAGGCTAGCGTCCTACGAGCAGTACTTC; cdr3_aa: CASSLARLASYEQYF
d_call: TRBD2; clone_size: NA; cdr3_length: 12; j_call: TRBJ2-1; v_call: TRBV19; cdr3_nt: TGTGCCAGCCAGCGGGAGTGGGGTGAGCAGTTCTTC; cdr3_aa: CASQREWGEQFF
d_call: NA; clone_size: NA; cdr3_length: 14; j_call: TRBJ2-7; v_call: TRBV7-9; cdr3_nt: TGTGCCAGCAGCCCCAGGTCGGGGGGCAACGAGCAGTACTTC; cdr3_aa: CASSPRSGGNEQYF
d_call: TRBD1; clone_size: NA; cdr3_length: 16; j_call: TRBJ1-1; v_call: TRBV5-1; cdr3_nt: TGCGCCAGCAGCTCCCATAACAGGGGCCAGAACACTGAAGCTTTCTTT; cdr3_aa: CASSSHNRGQNTEAFF
d_call: TRBD1; clone_size: NA; cdr3_length: 16; j_call: TRBJ1-2; v_call: TRBV5-1; cdr3_nt: TGCGCCAGCAGCTCTCCCGGGACAGATGAGAACTATGGCTACACCTTC; cdr3_aa: CASSSPGTDENYGYTF
d_call: NA; clone_size: NA; cdr3_length: 14; j_call: TRBJ2-7; v_call: TRBV6-5; cdr3_nt: TGTGCCAGCAGTTATGATAGGTCCGGGGGCGAGCAGTACTTC; cdr3_aa: CASSYDRSGGEQYF
d_call: TRBD1; clone_size: NA; cdr3_length: 14; j_call: TRBJ2-7; v_call: TRBV9; cdr3_nt: TGTGCCAGCAGCACCGGGACAGGGGGCCGGGAGCAGTACTTC; cdr3_aa: CASSTGTGGREQYF
d_call: TRBD1; clone_size: once; cdr3_length: 15; j_call: TRBJ1-2; v_call: TRBV11-2; cdr3_nt: TGTGCCAGCAGCTTAGGACAGGGCGGTAACTATGGCTACACCTTC; cdr3_aa: CASSLGQGGNYGYTF
d_call: NA; clone_size: NA; cdr3_length: 14; j_call: TRBJ2-3; v_call: TRBV15; cdr3_nt: TGTGCCACCGGCGCTAGCGTAACTCCAGATACGCAGTATTTT; cdr3_aa: CATGASVTPDTQYF
d_call: NA; clone_size: NA; cdr3_length: 16; j_call: TRBJ2-5; v_call: TRBV12-1; cdr3_nt: TGTGCCAGCAGCTTATACGGGACAGCGTACCAAGAGACCCAGTACTTC; cdr3_aa: CASSLYGTAYQETQYF
d_call: NA; clone_size: NA; cdr3_length: 19; j_call: TRBJ1-6; v_call: TRBV11-2; cdr3_nt: TGTGCCAGCAGCTCCCGGACGGGATTGGCCCTCTCCTATAATTCACCCCTCCACTTT; cdr3_aa: CASSSRTGLALSYNSPLHF
d_call: NA; clone_size: once; cdr3_length: 14; j_call: TRBJ2-7; v_call: TRBV4-1; cdr3_nt: TGCGCCAGCAGCCAAGAGGACAGACTTACGGAGCAGTACTTC; cdr3_aa: CASSQEDRLTEQYF
d_call: NA; clone_size: NA; cdr3_length: 15; j_call: TRBJ2-7; v_call: TRBV9; cdr3_nt: TGTGCCAGCAGCGTCCAACCCGGACTCCTCTACGAGCAGTACTTC; cdr3_aa: CASSVQPGLLYEQYF
d_call: NA; clone_size: NA; cdr3_length: 15; j_call: TRBJ2-1; v_call: TRBV6-1; cdr3_nt: TGTGCCAGCAGATCGGGACCGCAGGGGTACAATGAGCAGTTCTTC; cdr3_aa: CASRSGPQGYNEQFF
d_call: NA; clone_size: NA; cdr3_length: 15; j_call: TRBJ2-7; v_call: TRBV30; cdr3_nt: TGTGCCTGGAGTCCCCCCGAAGGAGGGAACTACGAGCAGTACTTC; cdr3_aa: CAWSPPEGGNYEQYF
d_call: TRBD1; clone_size: NA; cdr3_length: 16; j_call: TRBJ1-2; v_call: TRBV25-1; cdr3_nt: TGTGCCAGCAGCCCCAGGGGACAGTCATCGGTACTCGGCTACACCTTC; cdr3_aa: CASSPRGQSSVLGYTF
d_call: NA; clone_size: NA; cdr3_length: 15; j_call: TRBJ2-1; v_call: TRBV5-4; cdr3_nt: TGTGCCAGCAGCTTGATGGGGAGCTCCTACAATGAGCAGTTCTTC; cdr3_aa: CASSLMGSSYNEQFF
d_call: NA; clone_size: few; cdr3_length: 13; j_call: TRBJ2-7; v_call: TRBV5-4; cdr3_nt: TGTGCCAGCAGCTTCGCGACAGTACGCGAGCAGTACTTC; cdr3_aa: CASSFATVREQYF
d_call: TRBD2; clone_size: NA; cdr3_length: 15; j_call: TRBJ2-2; v_call: TRBV5-8; cdr3_nt: TGTGCCAGCAGCCCTACTAGCGGGTACACCGGGGAGCTGTTTTTT; cdr3_aa: CASSPTSGYTGELFF
d_call: NA; clone_size: NA; cdr3_length: 12; j_call: TRBJ1-2; v_call: TRBV6-5; cdr3_nt: TGTGCCAGCAGAGCAGGTGCCCGTGGCTACACCTTC; cdr3_aa: CASRAGARGYTF
d_call: TRBD1; clone_size: NA; cdr3_length: 15; j_call: TRBJ2-7; v_call: TRBV27; cdr3_nt: TGTGCCAGCAGTTTATCCGGGACAGGGGGCTACGAGCAGTACTTC; cdr3_aa: CASSLSGTGGYEQYF
d_call: NA; clone_size: NA; cdr3_length: 15; j_call: TRBJ1-1; v_call: TRBV27; cdr3_nt: TGTGCCAGCAGTTTGGTACAGGGTGGGACCACTGAAGCTTTCTTT; cdr3_aa: CASSLVQGGTTEAFF
d_call: TRBD1; clone_size: NA; cdr3_length: 16; j_call: TRBJ2-4; v_call: TRBV6-6; cdr3_nt: TGTGCCAGCAGCCCTGGACAGGGCTTAGCCAAAAACATTCAGTACTTC; cdr3_aa: CASSPGQGLAKNIQYF
d_call: NA; clone_size: NA; cdr3_length: 15; j_call: TRBJ2-7; v_call: TRBV11-3; cdr3_nt: TGTGCCAGCAGTTCTACAGGGTGGAAGGGTTACGAGCAGTACTTC; cdr3_aa: CASSSTGWKGYEQYF
d_call: TRBD2; clone_size: once; cdr3_length: 16; j_call: TRBJ2-2; v_call: TRBV5-1; cdr3_nt: TGCGCCAGCAGCGATGGACTAGCGGGCGGTACCGGGGAGCTGTTTTTT; cdr3_aa: CASSDGLAGGTGELFF
d_call: TRBD2; clone_size: NA; cdr3_length: 18; j_call: TRBJ2-1; v_call: TRBV10-3; cdr3_nt: TGTGCCATCAGTGACCCACCAGGACTAGCGGGAGGTTACAATGAGCAGTTCTTC; cdr3_aa: CAISDPPGLAGGYNEQFF